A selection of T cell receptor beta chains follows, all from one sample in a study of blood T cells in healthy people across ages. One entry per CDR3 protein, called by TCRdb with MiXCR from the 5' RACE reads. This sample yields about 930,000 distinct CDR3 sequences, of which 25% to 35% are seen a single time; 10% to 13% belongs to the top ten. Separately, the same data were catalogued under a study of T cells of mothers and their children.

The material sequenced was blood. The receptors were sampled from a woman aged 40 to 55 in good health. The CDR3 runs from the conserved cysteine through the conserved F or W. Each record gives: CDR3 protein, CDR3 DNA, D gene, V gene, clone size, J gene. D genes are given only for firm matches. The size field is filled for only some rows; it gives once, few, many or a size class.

CDR3aa: CASSDRDLYEKLFF
CDR3nt: TGTGCCAGCAGTGATCGGGACCTGTATGAAAAACTGTTTTTT
d_gene: .
v_gene: TRBV25-1
abundance: many
j_gene: TRBJ1-4

CDR3aa: CASRGAGTSFYEQYF
CDR3nt: TGTGCCAGCAGGGGGGCCGGGACTAGCTTCTACGAGCAGTACTTC
d_gene: TRBD2
v_gene: TRBV28
abundance: .
j_gene: TRBJ2-7

CDR3aa: CASKRQGVTEAFF
CDR3nt: TGTGCCAGCAAAAGACAGGGCGTCACTGAAGCTTTCTTT
d_gene: TRBD1
v_gene: TRBV7-3
abundance: few
j_gene: TRBJ1-1

CDR3aa: CASSPEPGLNTQYF
CDR3nt: TGCGCCAGCAGTCCCGAGCCCGGGTTAAATACGCAGTATTTT
d_gene: .
v_gene: TRBV4-3
abundance: .
j_gene: TRBJ2-3

CDR3aa: CASSQEWAGGSYEQYF
CDR3nt: TGCGCCAGCAGCCAAGAATGGGCGGGGGGGTCCTACGAGCAGTACTTC
d_gene: TRBD2
v_gene: TRBV4-3
abundance: many
j_gene: TRBJ2-7

CDR3aa: CASTKLRGVDGYTF
CDR3nt: TGTGCCAGCACCAAACTCAGGGGAGTTGATGGCTACACCTTC
d_gene: .
v_gene: TRBV12-3/TRBV12-4
abundance: many
j_gene: TRBJ1-2

CDR3aa: CASGAPGTYQPQHF
CDR3nt: TGTGCCAGCGGGGCGCCCGGGACATATCAGCCCCAGCATTTT
d_gene: .
v_gene: TRBV6-2/TRBV6-3
abundance: few
j_gene: TRBJ1-5

CDR3aa: CASMLGGGANVLTF
CDR3nt: TGTGCCAGCATGCTGGGGGGTGGGGCCAACGTCCTGACTTTC
d_gene: .
v_gene: TRBV7-2
abundance: few
j_gene: TRBJ2-6

CDR3aa: CASSQGAGGSTGELFF
CDR3nt: TGCGCCAGCAGCCAAGGAGCGGGGGGGAGCACCGGGGAGCTGTTTTTT
d_gene: TRBD2
v_gene: TRBV4-1
abundance: once
j_gene: TRBJ2-2

CDR3aa: CASTPVRNSYNEQFF
CDR3nt: TGTGCCAGCACCCCGGTCAGGAATTCCTACAATGAGCAGTTCTTC
d_gene: .
v_gene: TRBV6-6
abundance: few
j_gene: TRBJ2-1

CDR3aa: CASSPTRSGVDGEQFF
CDR3nt: TGTGCCAGCAGCCCCACGAGGAGCGGGGTTGACGGTGAGCAGTTCTTC
d_gene: TRBD2
v_gene: TRBV11-2
abundance: many
j_gene: TRBJ2-1

CDR3aa: CASSLAWRGGHNEQFF
CDR3nt: TGTGCCAGCAGTTTAGCATGGCGGGGGGGCCACAATGAGCAGTTCTTC
d_gene: TRBD2
v_gene: TRBV28
abundance: .
j_gene: TRBJ2-1

CDR3aa: CASSLSNMGTSYIQYF
CDR3nt: TGTGCCAGCAGCTTATCCAACATGGGGACGTCATACATTCAGTACTTC
d_gene: .
v_gene: TRBV7-2
abundance: .
j_gene: TRBJ2-4

CDR3aa: CAGRRGRTVILTDTQYF
CDR3nt: TGTGCCGGCAGGAGAGGGAGGACAGTCATCCTCACAGATACGCAGTATTTT
d_gene: .
v_gene: TRBV6-2/TRBV6-3
abundance: few
j_gene: TRBJ2-3

CDR3aa: CASSETGLAVNNEQFF
CDR3nt: TGTGCCAGCTCAGAGACGGGACTAGCAGTTAACAATGAGCAGTTCTTC
d_gene: TRBD2
v_gene: TRBV28
abundance: .
j_gene: TRBJ2-1

CDR3aa: CASSLFTGAAEAFF
CDR3nt: TGTGCCAGCAGCCTCTTCACGGGGGCAGCTGAAGCTTTCTTT
d_gene: .
v_gene: TRBV5-8
abundance: .
j_gene: TRBJ1-1

CDR3aa: CASSFTSGGPYYEQYF
CDR3nt: TGTGCCAGCAGTTTTACTAGCGGGGGGCCCTACTACGAGCAGTACTTC
d_gene: TRBD2
v_gene: TRBV28
abundance: many
j_gene: TRBJ2-7

CDR3aa: CASRFAGGNTEAFF
CDR3nt: TGTGCCAGCAGATTCGCAGGGGGCAACACTGAAGCTTTCTTT
d_gene: TRBD1
v_gene: TRBV12-3/TRBV12-4
abundance: many
j_gene: TRBJ1-1

CDR3aa: CSVDRTEASIYGYTF
CDR3nt: TGCAGCGTTGATCGGACTGAGGCCAGCATCTATGGCTACACCTTC
d_gene: .
v_gene: TRBV29-1
abundance: few
j_gene: TRBJ1-2

CDR3aa: CASLAGTNTQYF
CDR3nt: TGTGCCAGCCTTGCAGGGACGAATACGCAGTATTTT
d_gene: .
v_gene: TRBV12-3/TRBV12-4
abundance: few
j_gene: TRBJ2-3

CDR3aa: CASSLGLVGNEQFF
CDR3nt: TGTGCCAGCAGCTTAGGACTAGTTGGGAATGAGCAGTTCTTC
d_gene: .
v_gene: TRBV11-2
abundance: many
j_gene: TRBJ2-1

CDR3aa: CASNSCGTEAFF
CDR3nt: TGTGCCAGCAACTCTTGTGGAACTGAAGCTTTCTTT
d_gene: .
v_gene: TRBV9
abundance: .
j_gene: TRBJ1-1

CDR3aa: CASSEGASGGLSEQFF
CDR3nt: TGTGCCAGCAGTGAAGGCGCTAGCGGGGGGTTGAGTGAGCAGTTCTTC
d_gene: TRBD2
v_gene: TRBV6-1
abundance: few
j_gene: TRBJ2-1

CDR3aa: CASSRTNSQETQYF
CDR3nt: TGTGCCAGCAGCCGGACTAACTCCCAAGAGACCCAGTACTTC
d_gene: .
v_gene: TRBV12-3/TRBV12-4
abundance: many
j_gene: TRBJ2-5

CDR3aa: CASSQDLGQYEAFF
CDR3nt: TGTGCCAGCAGCCAAGATCTGGGACAGTATGAAGCTTTCTTT
d_gene: TRBD1
v_gene: TRBV4-2
abundance: few
j_gene: TRBJ1-1

CDR3aa: CASSLAAISQETQYF
CDR3nt: TGCGCCAGCAGTCTAGCGGCCATCTCCCAAGAGACCCAGTACTTC
d_gene: TRBD2
v_gene: TRBV10-2
abundance: .
j_gene: TRBJ2-5

CDR3aa: CSTRDRGYDNEQFF
CDR3nt: TGCAGCACCCGGGACAGGGGTTACGACAATGAGCAGTTCTTC
d_gene: TRBD1
v_gene: TRBV29-1
abundance: .
j_gene: TRBJ2-1

CDR3aa: CASNHRRMDNEQFF
CDR3nt: TGTGCCAGCAACCACAGGAGGATGGACAATGAGCAGTTCTTC
d_gene: .
v_gene: TRBV12-3/TRBV12-4
abundance: .
j_gene: TRBJ2-1

CDR3aa: CASSTTGGNQPQHF
CDR3nt: TGTGCCAGCAGCACCACAGGGGGCAATCAGCCCCAGCATTTT
d_gene: TRBD1
v_gene: TRBV12-3/TRBV12-4
abundance: many
j_gene: TRBJ1-5

CDR3aa: CASSSRQALNTEAFF
CDR3nt: TGCGCCAGCAGCTCAAGACAGGCTTTGAACACTGAAGCTTTCTTT
d_gene: .
v_gene: TRBV5-1
abundance: few
j_gene: TRBJ1-1